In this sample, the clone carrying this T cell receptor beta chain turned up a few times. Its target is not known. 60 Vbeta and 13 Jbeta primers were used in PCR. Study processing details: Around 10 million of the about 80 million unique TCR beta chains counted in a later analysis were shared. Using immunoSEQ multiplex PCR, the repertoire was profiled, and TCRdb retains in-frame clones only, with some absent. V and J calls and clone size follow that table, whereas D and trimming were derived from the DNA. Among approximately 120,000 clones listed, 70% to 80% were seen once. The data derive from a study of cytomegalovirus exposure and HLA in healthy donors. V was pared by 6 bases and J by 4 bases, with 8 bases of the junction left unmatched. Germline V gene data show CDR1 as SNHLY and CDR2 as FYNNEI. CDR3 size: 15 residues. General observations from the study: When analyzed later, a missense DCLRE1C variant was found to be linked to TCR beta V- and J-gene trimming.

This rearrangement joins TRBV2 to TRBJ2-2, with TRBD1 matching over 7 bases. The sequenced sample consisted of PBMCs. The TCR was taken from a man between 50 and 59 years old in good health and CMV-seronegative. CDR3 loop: CASRVDRAGTGELFF. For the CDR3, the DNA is TGTGCCAGCAGGGTAGACAGGGCGGGCACCGGGGAGCTGTTTTTT.